Listed below are T cell receptor beta chains from one sample, sequenced in a study of blood T cells in healthy people across ages. MiXCR, applied by TCRdb to the 5' RACE reads, yields one record per CDR3 protein. Of 900,000 to 950,000 distinct CDR3 sequences listed, approximately 32% are singletons. These sequences were also reported in another study, on T cells of mothers and their children.

Specimen: blood. Receptors were obtained from a woman aged 40 to 50 in good health. Each CDR3 is given without its conserved first and last residue.

v_call,cdr3_aa
TRBV7-9,ASSPGTLLLGEVY
TRBV5-1,ASSLDPGPYTYGQY
TRBV9,ASSPTGLNTEAF
TRBV29-1,SVARGNKNIQY
TRBV24-1,ATSDWRGRYNEQF
TRBV5-1,ASSLVAGATEAF
TRBV18,ASSSSAGTGVSEAF
TRBV11-2,ASSPIRRTENYEQY
TRBV6-2/TRBV6-3,ASSYSTVRGQGYT
TRBV7-9,ASSFLTGGDTQY
TRBV24-1,ATSDWDRGVEEQY
TRBV28,ASSFHSGTQPDEQF
TRBV28,ASRSLRKGNTEAF
TRBV5-6,ASSPEDRDDNEQF
TRBV29-1,SVFGEPDNEQF
TRBV7-2,ASTPRDPYYEQY
TRBV5-5,ASSLDRGRQPQH
TRBV7-2,ASRWLETQY